Following are 20 T cell receptor beta chains from one sample sequenced in a study of T cells in Graves' hyperthyroidism and ophthalmopathy. Amplified TCR beta CDR3 regions came from RNA transcripts. A first-round RT-PCR of the TCR CDR3 used the HTBI primer set. MiXCR, applied by TCRdb to the multiplex PCR reads, yields one record per CDR3 protein. The sample carries 470,000 or so distinct CDR3 sequences, roughly 20% recorded once. The sequenced sample consisted of blood. Source of these receptors: a man younger than 35 with Graves' hyperthyroidism.

The rearrangement joins TRBV11-2 to TRBJ2-5; tentatively, D is TRBD1 or TRBD2 (5 bases each). CDR1 and CDR2 (germline): SGHAT, FQNNGV. With 5 bases removed from V and 3 bases from J, the gap between germline ends came to 22 bases. There are 17 residues in the CDR3. CDR3 amino acids: CASSKWETVRFEETQYF. The CDR3 DNA sequence: TGTGCCAGCAGCAAATGGGAGACAGTCCGTTTCGAAGAGACCCAGTACTTC.

This clonotype came up many times. V gene TRBV7-9 combines with J gene TRBJ1-1; no clear D. Trimming left V 3 bases short and J 10 bases short, with 9 bases between. CDR3 length: 11 residues. Per the germline V gene, CDR1 is SEHNR and CDR2 is FQNEAQ (reference sequence). CDR3 in DNA: TGTGCCAGCAGCTTCCGGGAGGCAGCTTTCTTT. This translates into CASSFREAAFF.

This clonotype has ten or more counts. This rearrangement joins TRBV6-5 to TRBJ1-1, with a tentative D call TRBD1 (6 bases). With 7 bases removed from V and 0 bases from J, the gap between germline ends came to 18 bases. The CDR3 has 16 residues. The V gene's germline CDR1 is MNHEY and CDR2 SVGAGI. Here the CDR3 DNA reads TGTGCCAGCAAATCAGGGGACCGCATATTGAACACTGAAGCTTTCTTT. Translation gives CASKSGDRILNTEAFF.

This clonotype was counted many times. The chain is built from TRBV11-2 and TRBJ2-5, with D maybe TRBD1 (5 bases). This CDR3 contains 12 residues. The germline V gene encodes CDR1 SGHAT and CDR2 FQNNGV. Trimming cost V 5 bases and J 4 bases, with 8 bases left between them. This chain's CDR3 is CASSTGLETQYF. As DNA, the CDR3 is TGTGCCAGCAGCACAGGTTTAGAGACCCAGTACTTC. The full variable domain, completed using reference TRBV11-2 and TRBJ2-5, is EAGVAQSPRYKIIEKRQSVAFWCNPISGHATLYWYQQILGQGPKLLIQFQNNGVVDDSQLPKDRFSAERLKGVDSTLKIQPAKLEDSAVYLCASSTGLETQYFGPGTRLLVL.

Only a few counts were recorded for this clonotype. This sequence joins TRBV2 and TRBJ2-2, with 7 bases fitting TRBD1. The germline gives CDR1 SNHLY, CDR2 FYNNEI. V gave up 7 bases and J gave up 4 bases; unmatched junction bases: 6. The CDR3 length is 14 residues. The CDR3 region has the DNA TGTGCCAGCAACCCGGGACAGCTCACCGGGGAGCTGTTTTTT. Translation gives CASNPGQLTGELFF.

This clonotype occurred many times. The V call is TRBV6-5, the J call TRBJ1-1; D is unclear. Germline lookup yields CDR1 MNHEY and CDR2 SVGAGI. There are 14 residues in the CDR3. Trimming removed 4 bases from V and 0 bases from J, with 9 bases in between. The CDR3 nucleotides are TGTGCCAGCAGTTCCTGGCCCATGAACACTGAAGCTTTCTTT. Its protein product is CASSSWPMNTEAFF.

This clonotype was found many times. CDR3 sequence: CSARDREGAGYTF. The CDR3 nucleotides are TGCAGTGCTAGAGATCGGGAAGGGGCGGGCTACACCTTC. The chain is built from TRBV20-1 and TRBJ1-2, with D maybe TRBD1 (5 bases). With 0 bases removed from V and 8 bases from J, the gap between germline ends came to 13 bases. The germline gives CDR1 DFQATT, CDR2 SNEGSKA (reference sequence). This CDR3 has 13 amino acids.

This clonotype was picked up many times. The chain carries TRBV4-1 and TRBJ2-7, with a tentative D call TRBD2 (6 bases). Trimming stripped 1 base from V and 5 bases from J, with 18 bases between. The CDR3 has 16 amino acids. Germline CDR1 reads MGHRA; CDR2 reads YSYEKL. CDR3 DNA sequence: TGCGCCAGCAGCCAAGTCCCGACCTCCCGCGGGGACGAGCAGTACTTC. Amino acids: CASSQVPTSRGDEQYF.

This clonotype was observed a few times. This chain links TRBV9 with TRBJ2-7; 9 bases align to TRBD1. This CDR3 is 14 amino acids long. With 5 bases clipped from V and 3 bases from J, the junction kept 6 bases outside the gene matches. Per germline, CDR1 SGDLS and CDR2 YYNGEE. In DNA, the CDR3 is TGTGCCAGCAGTTCCCGGGACAGGGACTACGAGCAGTACTTC. Its translation: CASSSRDRDYEQYF.

The chain has TRBV6-1 and TRBJ1-6; D gene ambiguous. The CDR3 is 15 residues long. Germline lookup yields CDR1 MNHNS and CDR2 SASEGT. V was trimmed by 0 bases and J by 8 bases, leaving 11 bases between them. This chain's CDR3 is CASSEAAGNDSPLHF. In DNA form, the CDR3 reads TGTGCCAGCAGTGAAGCGGCCGGGAATGATTCACCCCTCCACTTT.

This clonotype was detected many times. The V call is TRBV29-1, the J call TRBJ1-2; 8 bases line up with TRBD1. After removal of 7 bases from V and 7 bases from J, the junction contained 8 bases not matched to a gene. Germline V gene sequence: CDR1 SQVTM, CDR2 ANQGSEA. CDR3 length: 12 amino acids. The CDR3 is CSAGQGDSGYTF. The CDR3 DNA follows: TGCAGCGCTGGACAGGGTGATTCTGGCTACACCTTC. The variable domain in full, with the rest retrieved from reference TRBV29-1 and TRBJ1-2, is SAVISQKPSRDICQRGTSLTIQCQVDSQVTMMFWYRQQPGQSLTLIATANQGSEATYESGFVIDKFPISRPNLTFSTLTVSNMSPEDSSIYLCSAGQGDSGYTFGSGTRLTVV.

This clonotype has at least ten counts. V is TRBV19 and J is TRBJ1-5; weak D call: TRBD1 (6 bases). The ends were cut back, 4 bases at V and 2 bases at J, with 15 bases in the middle. Looked up from germline, CDR1 is LNHDA and CDR2 is SQIVND (reference sequence). The CDR3 has 16 residues. The CDR3 nucleotides read TGTGCCAGTAGTACTCTACAGGGTATGGGCAATCAGCCCCAGCATTTT. Protein: CASSTLQGMGNQPQHF.

J is TRBJ2-7 and V is TRBV19; D not resolved. Deletions cut 0 bases from V and 2 bases from J, with 8 bases between. The CDR3 has 14 amino acids. Germline CDR1 is LNHDA and CDR2 is SQIVND (reference sequence). CDR3 nucleotide sequence: TGTGCCAGTAGTATAGAGAAGGGCCCCTACGAGCAGTACTTC. Translated, it gives CASSIEKGPYEQYF.

This rearrangement joins TRBV2 to TRBJ1-1; TRBD1 is a possible D gene (6 bases). CDR1 is SNHLY, CDR2 FYNNEI, per germline. Trimming cost V 7 bases and J 3 bases, with 18 bases left between them. This CDR3 is built from 15 residues. DNA of the CDR3: TGTGCCAGCAAAGAGGGGGGGGTTGGGGACACTGAAGCTTTCTTT. Amino acid sequence: CASKEGGVGDTEAFF.

In this sample, this clonotype turned up many times. This chain uses TRBV6-5 with TRBJ1-1, with a weak D call TRBD1 (6 bases). Germline values: CDR1 MNHEY, CDR2 SVGAGI. This CDR3 comprises 12 residues. Between the trimmed V and J ends, which lost 8 bases and 5 bases, there was a span of 12 bases. The CDR3 DNA reads TGTGCCAGCTTCAGGGGAGAAACTGAAGCTTTCTTT. It codes for CASFRGETEAFF.

This clonotype has at least ten counts. V is TRBV12-3 or TRBV12-4 and J is TRBJ2-7, with TRBD1 identical over 11 bases. J lost 6 bases, V lost 6 bases, and 10 bases had no gene match. There are 15 residues in the CDR3. The DNA of the CDR3 is TGTGCCAGCAGACACACCGGGACAGGGGGTTTCGAGCAGTACTTC. Its translation is CASRHTGTGGFEQYF.

This clonotype came up many times. This chain uses TRBV30 with TRBJ1-1, with unresolved D. CDR1 and CDR2 (germline): GTSNPN, SVGIG (reference sequence). The V gene lost 4 bases and the J gene lost 10 bases, with 16 bases spanning the gap. This CDR3 region has 12 residues. This CDR3 reads CAWKRGLLGAFF. The CDR3 nucleotides are TGTGCCTGGAAGCGGGGTTTGCTGGGAGCTTTCTTT.

This clonotype was seen at least ten times. This chain links TRBV19 with TRBJ1-1; 7 nucleotides match TRBD1. CDR1 LNHDA and CDR2 SQIVND come from the germline V gene (reference sequence). V lost 4 bases and J lost 2; bases outside the gene matches: 4. There are 14 residues in the CDR3. CDR3 loop: CASSKRTGNTEAFF. The CDR3 region has the DNA TGTGCCAGTAGTAAACGGACAGGCAACACTGAAGCTTTCTTT.

In its sample, this clonotype was seen many times. The gene calls are TRBV28 and TRBJ1-1; D is undetermined. The CDR3 spans 11 residues. V was shortened by 7 bases and J by 1 base, with 4 bases between the two germline ends. Germline V gene lookup returns CDR1 MDHEN and CDR2 SYDVKM. The CDR3 nucleotides are TGTGCCAGCATGACGAACACTGAAGCTTTCTTT. Translated: CASMTNTEAFF.

The DNA of the CDR3 is TGTGCCAGCAGTTGGACAGTAGGACAAGAGACCCAGTACTTC. Its translation: CASSWTVGQETQYF. The chain couples TRBV6-2 or TRBV6-3 to TRBJ2-5; possibly TRBD1 for D (6 bases). Trimming stripped 4 bases from V and 2 bases from J, with 11 bases between. The germline V gene has CDR1 MNHEY and CDR2 SVGEGT. The CDR3 is made up of 14 amino acids.